The TCR beta chain under discussion was sequenced for a study of shared clonotypes between healthy human individuals. In the study overall: Three plates were used per donor for CD4 naive, three for CD4 memory, two for CD8 naive and one for CD8 memory.

Study observations and caveats: Sampling included only blood; tissue repertoires likely differ.

A note on this clone: Its antigen remains unknown.

V was clipped by 4 bases and J by 4 bases; unmatched bases: 10. CDR1 is SGHRS and CDR2 is YFSETQ in the germline V gene. The CDR3 has 16 amino acids. Clones were read by immunoSEQ multiplex PCR, and TCRdb kept only the in-frame ones, dropping some. The sample has more than 2,000,000 clones; 90% to 95% are singletons. The study drew its donors from healthy HIV-negative adults without recent acute infections or vaccinations. Splitting the CD4+ cells yielded a CD45RA+ naive subset and a CD45RA-negative memory subset. The chain uses TRBV5-1 and TRBJ2-3; 9 bases are shared with TRBD2. The clonotype originates from a man between 18 and 29 years old in good health. Some clones in this sample may be carry-over from other donors' samples. The specimen sequenced was naive CD4+ T cells from PBMCs. Regarding subset: CD45RA+ positively selected. CDR3 DNA sequence: TGCGCCAGCAGCCCTAAGACTAGCGGAGGGGCAGATACGCAGTATTTT. Its translation is CASSPKTSGGADTQYF. Looking up the rest from reference TRBV5-1 and TRBJ2-3 gives the full variable domain: KAGVTQTPRYLIKTRGQQVTLSCSPISGHRSVSWYQQTPGQGLQFLFEYFSETQRNKGNFPGRFSGRQFSNSRSEMNVSTLELGDSALYLCASSPKTSGGADTQYFGPGTRLTVL.